This T cell receptor (beta chain) was documented in a study of blood T cell repertoires in COVID-19 (dated by TCRdb to the early 2020s). For context, the study as a whole: Collaborator samples came from the United States, Italy and Spain and covered acute and convalescent phases of COVID-19. The repertoires were released in a freely available public database intended as a resource for research on the immune response to SARS-CoV-2. Where available, HLA class I and class II types were obtained from metadata supplied by the sample provider rather than from assay-based typing. The prospective study material was composed of cDNA or gDNA derived from T cells, B-cell-depleted T cells, or PBMCs. Samples were obtained from the ongoing ImmuneRACE study (first 160 participants) and from 1,254 subjects provided by 6 global collaborators. The dataset comprised deeply sampled blood TCRbeta repertoires from subjects exposed to, actively infected with, or recovered from COVID-19. The sample metadata nearly always contained a de-identified subject ID, COVID-19 status, age in years and sex. The full study reports these points: The quantity of clinical and demographic metadata differed by source and by participant and was supplied without curation.

At one collaborating source in Seattle, patients were enrolled during active infection and were followed longitudinally through the course of disease. Each collaborating institution followed its own protocols to collect whole blood in K2EDTA tubes. Collaborator samples were shipped for TCRbeta analysis as frozen whole blood, isolated PBMCs, or DNA extracted from either sample type. This clone was observed a few times. This clone's antigen is unknown. Base qualities are not at hand, and no much larger clone is one base apart. Deletion took 2 bases off V and 4 bases off J, with a span of 20 bases between the germline ends. CDR1 is given as MNHEY and CDR2 as SMNVEV, both from the germline V gene (reference sequence). Taken from cysteine to phenylalanine, the CDR3 has 17 residues. Only the CDR3 DNA is retained, 51 bases long and in frame from the first base. TCRbeta CDR3 regions were amplified from genomic DNA using the immunoSEQ Assay, a bias-controlled multiplex PCR. The original pipeline was this. Nucleated cell counts per sample were estimated from amplification of reference gene primers within the assay. To quantify the absolute abundance of each unique TCRbeta CDR3 rearrangement, sequence reads were collapsed and filtered. Productive Simpson clonality was computed per sample as the square root of Simpson's diversity index over productive rearrangements. TCRdb stores this immuneACCESS table with in-frame sequences only. Part of the clones is absent; in the studies checked, under half of the shortfall reflects unresolved V genes, and no reason is known for the rest. V and J calls and clone size follow that table, whereas D and trimming were derived from the DNA. Recorded for this sample are roughly 150,000 clones; 85% to 95% of them occurred a single time. 2% of the sample is held by the ten biggest clonotypes.

Recombination linked TRBV27 to TRBJ1-1; no D gene is confidently identified. Material: peripheral blood. The receptor was isolated from a woman aged 60 to 75 with COVID-19, enrolled during active disease. This receptor has the CDR3 CASSLSYGSAGSTEAFF. In nucleotides, the sequence is TGTGCCAGCAGTTTAAGCTACGGGAGTGCGGGGTCCACTGAAGCTTTCTTT.